This T cell receptor beta chain was recovered during a study of blood T cell repertoires in COVID-19. Per the authors' pipeline: Nucleated cell number was recorded as an estimate derived from reference gene primer amplification. Produced via immunoSEQ multiplex PCR; TCRdb's table is partial and in-frame only. That table supplies the V and J calls and clone size; D and trimming were determined from the DNA. Of roughly 290,000 clones in the sample, over 75% are singletons; the top ten hold approximately 8.1%. This clone was picked up a small number of times. CDR3 length: 13 amino acids. CDR1 and CDR2 (germline): LNHDA, SQIVND (reference sequence). V was clipped by 5 bases and J by 7 bases, with 14 bases between them.

Sequencing was done on a sample of peripheral blood. The chain links TRBV19 to TRBJ1-1, with no clear D. The receptor was isolated from a woman in her fifties or sixties who had recovered from COVID-19. The CDR3 here is CASSLGPVFEAFF. CDR3 coding DNA: TGTGCCAGTAGTTTGGGCCCAGTCTTTGAAGCTTTCTTT.